Listed below are T cell receptor beta chains from one sample, sequenced in a study of shared clonotypes between healthy human individuals. Data came from immunoSEQ multiplex PCR; TCRdb stores just in-frame clones and leaves some out. In the table there are around 430,000 clones, about four fifths of which are singletons. The source material was PBMCs. The receptor source for this set is a middle-aged woman in good health. Some clones in this sample may be carry-over from other donors' samples. The conserved cysteine and the conserved F or W are not part of the CDR3 here. The order of the fields is V gene, CDR3 protein.

V: TRBV5-6; CDR3: ASSLIASRETQY
V: TRBV19; CDR3: ASSTRTSGRVETQY
V: TRBV10-2; CDR3: ASGDRIDKNIQY
V: TRBV10-3; CDR3: AISESLAGVVELF
V: TRBV9; CDR3: ASSVVGGGELF
V: TRBV30; CDR3: AWSVGAFQETQY
V: TRBV15; CDR3: ATRPRQTYNEQF
V: TRBV28; CDR3: ASSLLGNTGELF
V: TRBV7-2; CDR3: ASSLDRSSYNEQF
V: TRBV7-3; CDR3: ASSSTSLRGDTQY
V: TRBV5-1; CDR3: ASSLGDSSGNTIY
V: TRBV7-2; CDR3: ASSTTGGISGELF
V: TRBV29-1; CDR3: SVEDYGQGQTQY
V: TRBV18; CDR3: ASSPLPPETNTEAF
V: TRBV25-1; CDR3: ASTEWGYNEQF
V: TRBV7-9; CDR3: ASSRLNTEAF
V: TRBV7-9; CDR3: ASSPPGSINEKLF
V: TRBV10-3; CDR3: AISAATGRRSSYNEQF
V: TRBV7-2; CDR3: ASRGQGYNEQF
V: TRBV5-1; CDR3: ASSFNRVEYEQY
V: TRBV30; CDR3: AWSVVRTSGSMDTQY
V: TRBV11-3; CDR3: ASSLGGTSENEQF
V: TRBV5-7; CDR3: ASSLGADTREETQY
V: TRBV23-1; CDR3: ASSQTGAGTGTYEQY
V: TRBV5-4; CDR3: ASSHSGGGAYGYT